This TCR beta chain appears in the sequencing data of a study of CD8 T cells in Susac syndrome. Overall study findings and caveats: TCR sequencing and HLA analysis covered a relatively small number of individuals.

With 5 bases clipped from V and 7 bases from J, the junction kept 7 bases outside the gene matches. From germline, CDR1 is MGHDK and CDR2 SYGVNS. The CDR3 consists of 15 residues. CD8+ and CD4+ T cells circulating in blood were sequenced for TCR beta. Both CD4+ and CD8+ T cells were negatively isolated, and TEMRA cells underwent FACS enrichment. It was with random hexamers that 0.5 to 1 ug RNA was reverse transcribed. The method of amplification for TCR beta CDR3 was immunoSEQ multiplex PCR, covering 54 Vbeta and 13 Jbeta. TCRdb re-called the immunoSEQ multiplex PCR reads with MiXCR, one entry per CDR3 protein. The sample lists around 150,000 distinct CDR3 sequences, roughly 94% occurring once. Points on this clonotype: Antigen specificity is unknown.

The source of this sequence is a human donor in good health. Specimen: CD8+ T cells from PBMCs. The J gene is TRBJ1-5, the V gene TRBV25-1; 11 bases fit TRBD1. The CDR3 bases are TGTGCCAGCAGTACCGGGACAGGGGGTGTACAGCCCCAGCATTTT. Its protein product is CASSTGTGGVQPQHF. Filled out from reference TRBV25-1 and TRBJ1-5, the complete variable domain reads EADIYQTPRYLVIGTGKKITLECSQTMGHDKMYWYQQDPGMELHLIHYSYGVNSTEKGDLSSESTVSRIRTEHFPLTLESARPSHTSQYLCASSTGTGGVQPQHFGDGTRLSIL.